These T cell receptor beta chains were read from a single sample in a study of blood T cells in healthy people across ages. TCRdb re-analysed the 5' RACE reads in MiXCR, keeping a single row per CDR3 protein. The table lists 1,100,000 or so distinct CDR3 sequences, roughly 45% of them singletons. Sequenced input: blood. The receptor set was obtained from a woman aged 55 to 70 in good health. Each CDR3 is given with its conserved first and last residue. Fields, in order: D gene, CDR3 length, V gene, clone size, J gene, CDR3 protein, CDR3 DNA. A D gene is named only where the DNA matches it firmly. The size of a clone is reported for some rows only, either as once, few or many, or as a class for expanded clones.

-,13,TRBV9,-,TRBJ2-2,CASMSANTGELFF,TGTGCCAGCATGAGCGCGAACACCGGGGAGCTGTTTTTT
-,15,TRBV7-9,-,TRBJ2-1,CASSLTLGDYNEQFF,TGTGCCAGCAGCTTAACACTAGGAGACTACAATGAGCAGTTCTTC
-,14,TRBV5-1,-,TRBJ2-7,CASSFTADSYEQYF,TGCGCCAGCAGCTTTACAGCCGACTCCTACGAGCAGTACTTC
-,16,TRBV5-1,-,TRBJ2-7,CASSLGDAGADYEQYF,TGCGCCAGCAGCTTGGGAGACGCGGGGGCGGACTACGAGCAGTACTTC
TRBD2,16,TRBV3-1,few,TRBJ2-7,CASSQDGLAGGYEQYF,TGTGCCAGCAGCCAAGATGGGCTAGCGGGAGGCTACGAGCAGTACTTC
TRBD2,14,TRBV12-3/TRBV12-4,once,TRBJ2-1,CASKDSGSSYEQFF,TGTGCCAGCAAAGATAGCGGGAGCTCCTACGAGCAGTTCTTC
-,12,TRBV5-6,few,TRBJ1-1,CASSSGGAEAFF,TGTGCCAGCAGCTCGGGGGGCGCTGAAGCTTTCTTT
TRBD2,20,TRBV12-3/TRBV12-4,few,TRBJ2-1,CASSFRFHFSGSGAGGEQFF,TGTGCCAGCAGTTTCCGCTTCCACTTTAGCGGGAGTGGGGCCGGAGGTGAGCAGTTCTTC
-,14,TRBV15,-,TRBJ2-3,CATSGVRESDTQYF,TGTGCCACCAGCGGAGTGAGGGAATCAGATACGCAGTATTTT
-,12,TRBV18,-,TRBJ1-4,CASSRGSEKLFF,TGTGCCAGCTCACGCGGATCCGAAAAACTGTTTTTT
-,14,TRBV7-8,few,TRBJ2-7,CATSLSSWSEEQYF,TGTGCCACCTCCTTAAGTAGCTGGAGCGAGGAGCAGTACTTC
-,17,TRBV7-6,-,TRBJ1-4,CASSSKPRGAGDEKLFF,TGTGCCAGCAGCTCAAAACCTAGGGGCGCCGGGGATGAAAAACTGTTTTTT
TRBD2,15,TRBV30,-,TRBJ2-7,CAWSPHLAGTYEQYF,TGTGCCTGGAGTCCTCATCTAGCGGGGACCTACGAGCAGTACTTC
TRBD2,16,TRBV10-3,-,TRBJ2-1,CAISGRLAGLGNEQFF,TGTGCCATCAGTGGACGACTAGCGGGACTTGGCAACGAGCAGTTCTTC
-,14,TRBV29-1,-,TRBJ1-3,CSVELATSGNTIYF,TGCAGCGTTGAGTTGGCCACCTCTGGAAACACCATATATTTT
TRBD1,14,TRBV24-1,few,TRBJ2-5,CATSDPDRQETQYF,TGTGCCACCAGTGACCCGGACAGGCAAGAGACCCAGTACTTC
TRBD2,15,TRBV29-1,-,TRBJ2-3,CGVVGGRAGTDTQYF,TGCGGCGTTGTCGGCGGGAGGGCCGGTACAGATACGCAGTATTTT
-,16,TRBV7-9,-,TRBJ2-5,CASVGGEFILQETQYF,TGTGCCAGCGTCGGAGGAGAATTTATACTACAAGAGACCCAGTACTTC
-,14,TRBV4-1,-,TRBJ2-3,CASSRWRVTDTQYF,TGCGCCAGCAGCCGGTGGAGGGTCACAGATACGCAGTATTTT
TRBD1,15,TRBV7-9,-,TRBJ1-2,CASSLGTGDRYGYTF,TGTGCCAGCAGCTTAGGTACAGGGGACCGCTATGGCTACACCTTC
-,14,TRBV15,-,TRBJ2-5,CATSREGSFETQYF,TGTGCCACCAGCAGAGAGGGTTCTTTTGAGACCCAGTACTTC
TRBD1,15,TRBV5-1,-,TRBJ2-7,CASSWDSQFPYEQYF,TGCGCCAGCAGCTGGGACAGTCAATTCCCCTACGAGCAGTACTTC
-,13,TRBV30,-,TRBJ1-2,CAWGVRGYYGYTF,TGTGCCTGGGGCGTTCGAGGGTACTATGGCTACACCTTC
TRBD2,15,TRBV7-3,-,TRBJ2-1,CASSFLAGGDNEQFF,TGTGCCAGCAGCTTTTTGGCGGGAGGGGACAATGAGCAGTTCTTC
TRBD2,14,TRBV6-2/TRBV6-3,few,TRBJ2-5,CASSRLAGEGTQYF,TGTGCCAGCAGCCGCCTAGCGGGAGAGGGGACCCAGTACTTC
-,13,TRBV6-5,-,TRBJ2-7,CASSRQEFYEQYF,TGTGCCAGCAGTCGACAGGAGTTCTACGAGCAGTACTTC
-,15,TRBV20-1,few,TRBJ2-4,CSAPGLLASKNIQYF,TGCAGTGCCCCAGGCTTGCTAGCGTCCAAAAACATTCAGTACTTC
TRBD2,16,TRBV9,-,TRBJ2-1,CASSVGGRANYNEQFF,TGTGCCAGCAGCGTAGGAGGGAGGGCGAACTACAATGAGCAGTTCTTC
TRBD2,14,TRBV2,-,TRBJ2-5,CASSGGGSRETQYF,TGTGCCAGCAGTGGGGGAGGGTCCAGAGAGACCCAGTACTTC
-,15,TRBV4-1,-,TRBJ2-1,CASSQGVGAGDEQFF,TGCGCCAGCAGCCAAGGAGTGGGAGCTGGGGATGAGCAGTTCTTC
TRBD2,16,TRBV6-5,-,TRBJ2-7,CASSYGAGTKGYEQYF,TGTGCCAGCAGTTACGGGGCCGGGACTAAGGGCTACGAGCAGTACTTC
-,14,TRBV6-1,-,TRBJ1-5,CASSEANSNQPQHF,TGTGCCAGCAGTGAGGCAAATAGCAATCAGCCCCAGCATTTT
-,15,TRBV6-5,few,TRBJ1-5,CASSRGRSGRQPQHF,TGTGCCAGCTCCCGTGGGCGTTCGGGGAGACAGCCCCAGCATTTT
-,16,TRBV7-2,few,TRBJ2-1,CASRPAASGVYNEQFF,TGTGCCAGCAGGCCGGCGGCGAGTGGGGTTTACAATGAGCAGTTCTTC
-,15,TRBV6-5,-,TRBJ2-1,CASSYSKGTFAEQFF,TGTGCCAGCAGTTACTCGAAGGGGACTTTCGCTGAGCAGTTCTTC